These 25 T cell receptor beta chains share one sample of origin, sequenced in a study of blood T cell repertoires in COVID-19. Profiled with immunoSEQ multiplex PCR; TCRdb holds only in-frame clones, not every one. The sample has about 200,000 clones; over 75% are singletons. The specimen sequenced was peripheral blood. The receptors stem from a human donor in a cohort sampled during active COVID-19.

CDR3 bases: TGTGCCTGGACCGGACAGGTCAGGGCCCTCCACTTT. The encoded protein is CAWTGQVRALHF. V and J are TRBV30 and TRBJ1-6; TRBD1 aligns across 7 bases. CDR1 GTSNPN and CDR2 SVGIG come from the germline V gene (reference sequence). With 4 bases clipped from V and 14 bases from J, the junction kept 8 bases outside the gene matches. The CDR3 has 12 residues.

V is TRBV5-1 and J is TRBJ1-4; D gene unclear. Deletions cut 7 bases from V and 0 bases from J, with 10 bases between. Germline CDR1 and CDR2: SGHRS and YFSETQ. The CDR3 contains 14 residues. The CDR3 bases are TGCGCCAGCCAGGTGGCAGCAACTAATGAAAAACTGTTTTTT. It is translated as CASQVAATNEKLFF.

This clone has a single count. This rearrangement joins TRBV18 to TRBJ2-7; TRBD2 agrees at 10 bases. The length of the CDR3 is 16 residues. The V gene end was trimmed by 3 bases and the J gene end by 5 bases; junction bases not matched to a gene: 10. CDR1 KGHSH and CDR2 LQKENI come from the germline V gene. CDR3 protein: CASSPRGSGRMNEQYF. As DNA, the CDR3 is TGTGCCAGCTCACCCCGAGGTAGCGGGAGGATGAACGAGCAGTACTTC.

This clone has a handful of counts. This rearrangement joins TRBV9 to TRBJ2-2; 10 bases are a match to TRBD1. Unmatched junction bases numbered 6, after V lost 1 base and J lost 6 bases. Per germline, CDR1 SGDLS and CDR2 YYNGEE. The CDR3 covers 16 residues. CDR3 region: CASSVLPGQGSGELFF. The CDR3 nucleotides read TGTGCCAGCAGCGTACTACCGGGACAGGGGTCCGGGGAGCTGTTTTTT.

This clone has only a few counts. This chain links TRBV3-1 (or the pseudogene TRBV3-2) with TRBJ2-1, with D possibly TRBD1 on 5 matching bases. Trimming pared 5 bases from V and 2 bases from J, leaving 16 bases between. The germline gives CDR1 LGHDT, CDR2 YNNKEL (reference sequence). The CDR3 is 16 amino acids. The CDR3 reads CASSASGLIAYNEQFF. The CDR3 DNA sequence: TGTGCCAGCAGCGCCTCAGGGCTCATCGCCTACAATGAGCAGTTCTTC.

The chain couples TRBV28 to TRBJ2-1, with TRBD2 identical over 15 bases. Per the germline V gene, CDR1 is MDHEN and CDR2 is SYDVKM. The CDR3 spans 19 residues. With V trimmed by 5 bases and J by 3 bases, 11 bases remained unmatched. The CDR3 loop reads CASSPVGLAGGSIYNEQFF. CDR3 nucleotide sequence: TGTGCCAGCAGTCCTGTCGGACTAGCGGGAGGGTCAATCTACAATGAGCAGTTCTTC. Drawing the rest from reference TRBV28 and TRBJ2-1, the complete variable domain is DVKVTQSSRYLVKRTGEKVFLECVQDMDHENMFWYRQDPGLGLRLIYFSYDVKMKEKGDIPEGYSVSREKKERFSLILESASTNQTSMYLCASSPVGLAGGSIYNEQFFGPGTRLTVL.

The chain has TRBV5-5 and TRBJ2-7, with 9 bases identical to TRBD1. The V gene's germline CDR1 is SGHKS and CDR2 YYEKEE (reference sequence). Trimming at V came to 0 bases and at J to 2 bases, leaving 3 bases not matched to a gene. This CDR3 is built from 15 residues. CDR3 amino acids: CASSLGQGVAYEQYF. CDR3 nucleotides: TGTGCCAGCAGCTTGGGACAGGGGGTTGCCTACGAGCAGTACTTC.

The chain uses TRBV5-1 and TRBJ1-6; no reliable D call. Trimming removed 0 bases from V and 7 bases from J, with 11 bases in between. This CDR3 comprises 15 residues. Germline values: CDR1 SGHRS, CDR2 YFSETQ. This chain's CDR3 is CASSLGARSNSPLHF. The CDR3 DNA follows: TGCGCCAGCAGCTTGGGGGCCAGATCAAATTCACCCCTCCACTTT.

This clone was recorded only once. The rearrangement uses TRBV13 and TRBJ2-7; 11 bases map to TRBD1. The germline CDR1 and CDR2 sequences are PRHDT and FYEKMQ (reference sequence). The V gene end was trimmed by 4 bases and the J gene end by 2 bases; junction bases not matched to a gene: 10. The CDR3 loop spans 17 amino acids. For the CDR3, the DNA is TGTGCCAGCAGCTCCGGACAGGGGGCGTCGTCCCCCTACGAGCAGTACTTC. It specifies CASSSGQGASSPYEQYF.

V is TRBV11-2 and J is TRBJ1-5, with 8 bases aligning to TRBD1. The CDR3 length is 13 residues. V shed 5 bases, J shed 7 bases, and the junction held 4 bases outside the gene matches. Germline CDR1 reads SGHAT; CDR2 reads FQNNGV. CDR3: CASSPDRDQPQHF. The CDR3 nucleotides read TGTGCCAGCAGCCCGGACAGGGACCAGCCCCAGCATTTT.

The chain links TRBV19 to TRBJ2-6; D may be TRBD2 (5 bases). Trimming stripped 8 bases from V and 0 bases from J, with 20 bases between. The length of the CDR3 is 18 residues. Germline V gene lookup returns CDR1 LNHDA and CDR2 SQIVND (reference sequence). For the CDR3, the DNA is TGTGCCAGTCTCGGGGAGACGACCTGGGGCTCTGGGGCCAACGTCCTGACTTTC. This encodes CASLGETTWGSGANVLTF. The full variable domain, with the rest looked up from reference TRBV19 and TRBJ2-6, is DGGITQSPKYLFRKEGQNVTLSCEQNLNHDAMYWYRQDPGQGLRLIYYSQIVNDFQKGDIAEGYSVSREKKESFPLTVTSAQKNPTAFYLCASLGETTWGSGANVLTFGAGSRLTVL.

Only a few counts were recorded for this clone. V usage is TRBV29-1 and J usage is TRBJ1-2; D is unresolved. From germline, CDR1 is SQVTM and CDR2 ANQGSEA. The V end lost 1 base, the J end lost 4 bases, and 7 bases lay between the germline ends. The CDR3 has 12 residues. CDR3 loop: CSVEGQPYGYTF. The CDR3 nucleotides read TGCAGCGTTGAAGGGCAACCCTATGGCTACACCTTC.

This clone showed up just a few times. The chain uses TRBV3-1 (or the pseudogene TRBV3-2) and TRBJ1-5; 7 bases line up with TRBD1. The germline gives CDR1 LGHDT, CDR2 YNNKEL (reference sequence). The CDR3 contains 14 residues. The trim removed 6 bases at V and 5 bases at J, leaving 7 bases unmatched. Here the CDR3 DNA reads TGTGCCAGCAGGAAGTACAGGGGCGATCAGCCCCAGCATTTT. Encoded protein: CASRKYRGDQPQHF.

In its sample, this clone was seen once. This chain joins TRBV5-1 and TRBJ1-4, with TRBD1 matching 8 bases. Germline CDR1 is SGHRS and CDR2 is YFSETQ. The CDR3 runs 17 residues. After removal of 4 bases from V and 2 bases from J, the junction contained 10 bases not matched to a gene. Here the CDR3 reads CASSLGQGSGTNEKLFF. The CDR3 coding sequence is TGCGCCAGCAGCCTCGGACAGGGTTCAGGCACTAATGAAAAACTGTTTTTT. The full variable domain, in which reference TRBV5-1 and TRBJ1-4 provide the parts outside the CDR3, is KAGVTQTPRYLIKTRGQQVTLSCSPISGHRSVSWYQQTPGQGLQFLFEYFSETQRNKGNFPGRFSGRQFSNSRSEMNVSTLELGDSALYLCASSLGQGSGTNEKLFFGSGTQLSVL.

The chain combines TRBV7-2 with TRBJ1-2; D call uncertain. Trimming cost V 5 bases and J 8 bases, with 9 bases left between them. Germline lookup yields CDR1 SGHTA and CDR2 FQGNSA. The CDR3 contains 11 residues. In DNA, the CDR3 is TGTGCCAGCAGCAACCTGCGGGGCTACACCTTC. Translating it yields CASSNLRGYTF.

CDR3 protein: CSASSAGGGAGGYTF. CDR3 coding DNA: TGCAGTGCTAGTAGTGCTGGAGGGGGCGCCGGGGGCTACACCTTC. This rearrangement joins TRBV20-1 to TRBJ1-2, with 7 nucleotides matching TRBD1. This CDR3 contains 15 residues. In germline, CDR1 is DFQATT, CDR2 SNEGSKA (reference sequence). Losses at the gene ends were 3 bases for V and 8 bases for J; bases not matched to a gene: 15.

This chain links TRBV29-1 with TRBJ2-3, with D tentatively TRBD2 (5 bases). The CDR3 consists of 14 residues. V dropped 7 bases and J dropped 2 bases, with 16 bases sitting between them. Germline-derived CDR1 and CDR2 are SQVTM and ANQGSEA. The CDR3 sequence is CSAQRGYPTDTQYF. CDR3 bases: TGCAGCGCTCAACGGGGTTACCCCACAGATACGCAGTATTTT.

This chain's CDR3 is CASSLGGRIYGYTF. The CDR3 DNA reads as TGTGCCAGCAGCTTGGGGGGCAGGATCTATGGCTACACCTTC. The V gene is TRBV5-8, the J gene TRBJ1-2; TRBD1 might be the D (5 bases). The V gene's germline CDR1 is SGHTS and CDR2 YDEGEE. The ends were cut back, 0 bases at V and 4 bases at J, with 10 bases in the middle. The CDR3 extends over 14 amino acids.

This chain links TRBV11-2 with TRBJ1-2, with TRBD1 matching over 7 bases. The CDR3 is 13 residues long. Germline values: CDR1 SGHAT, CDR2 FQNNGV. V lost 1 base to trimming and J lost 7 bases; unmatched junction nucleotides: 3. The CDR3 is CASSLVRQGGYTF. The CDR3 nucleotides read TGTGCCAGCAGCTTAGTTAGACAGGGTGGCTACACCTTC.

Comment on this clone: Other DNA sequences in the sample encode the same CDR3. The chain links TRBV24-1 to TRBJ1-2, with 8 nucleotides matching TRBD1. The CDR3 spans 13 residues. Looked up from germline, CDR1 is KGHDR and CDR2 is SFDVKD. V shed 6 bases and J 5 bases; nucleotides not matched to a gene: 4. CDR3: CATSPTGGYGYTF. CDR3 coding DNA: TGTGCCACCAGTCCTACAGGGGGGTATGGCTACACCTTC.

The chain is built from TRBV12-3 or TRBV12-4 and TRBJ2-7; D is ambiguous. Trimming pared 6 bases from V and 2 bases from J, leaving 11 bases between. The CDR3 consists of 13 residues. CDR3 protein: CASSPVAPYEQYF. CDR3 bases: TGTGCCAGCAGCCCTGTGGCCCCCTACGAGCAGTACTTC.

This clone was recorded only once. The chain employs TRBV12-3 or TRBV12-4 and TRBJ1-1; possibly TRBD1 for D (5 bases). This CDR3 spans 12 amino acids. The V and J ends lost 3 bases and 10 bases respectively, with 12 bases between them. In DNA form, the CDR3 reads TGTGCCAGCAGTTTGGTGGGGCAGGGAGCTTTCTTT. Translated: CASSLVGQGAFF.

The rearrangement links TRBV7-8 to TRBJ2-1, with TRBD2 matching 9 bases. V gave up 2 bases and J gave up 10 bases; unmatched junction bases: 15. CDR3 length: 17 residues. Germline lookup yields CDR1 SGHVS and CDR2 FQNEAQ. CDR3: CASSLRGSGRPLEEQFF. The DNA for the CDR3 is TGTGCCAGCAGCTTACGCGGTAGCGGGAGACCTCTTGAGGAGCAGTTCTTC.

The chain couples TRBV18 to TRBJ2-1, with D maybe TRBD2 (5 bases). V was shortened by 5 bases and J by 0 bases, with 8 bases between the two germline ends. This CDR3 region has 14 residues. Germline CDR1 is KGHSH and CDR2 is LQKENI. The DNA for the CDR3 is TGTGCCAGCTCAGGTGGACTCTCCTACAATGAGCAGTTCTTC. Translation: CASSGGLSYNEQFF. The full variable domain, rest sourced from reference TRBV18 and TRBJ2-1, is NAGVMQNPRHLVRRRGQEARLRCSPMKGHSHVYWYRQLPEEGLKFMVYLQKENIIDESGMPKERFSAEFPKEGPSILRIQQVVRGDSAAYFCASSGGLSYNEQFFGPGTRLTVL.

The V call is TRBV9, the J call TRBJ2-1; 8 bases fit TRBD2. V shed 7 bases and J 5 bases; nucleotides not matched to a gene: 11. The CDR3 is 15 amino acids. Germline values: CDR1 SGDLS, CDR2 YYNGEE. CDR3 region: CASPIGREGDNEQFF. The CDR3 coding sequence is TGTGCCAGCCCTATCGGCCGGGAGGGGGACAATGAGCAGTTCTTC.